The sample holds one count of the clone carrying this TCR beta chain. V lost 5 bases and J lost 0; bases outside the gene matches: 6. CDR1 and CDR2 from the germline V gene are SQVTM and ANQGSEA. This CDR3 comprises 15 residues. These data are taken from a study of T cell changes during pregnancy in multiple sclerosis. The assay was immunoSEQ multiplex PCR, and TCRdb's table has in-frame clones only and misses some. The sample consists of some 67,000 clones, roughly 94% of them appearing once. The sequence was obtained from a female donor with multiple sclerosis, enrolled in a pregnancy study. The starting material was peripheral blood, obtained after pregnancy. The rearrangement uses TRBV29-1 and TRBJ2-1; TRBD1 agrees at 8 bases. DNA for the CDR3: TGCAGCGTTCCCAATACAGGGGGCTCCTACAATGAGCAGTTCTTC. It is translated as CSVPNTGGSYNEQFF.